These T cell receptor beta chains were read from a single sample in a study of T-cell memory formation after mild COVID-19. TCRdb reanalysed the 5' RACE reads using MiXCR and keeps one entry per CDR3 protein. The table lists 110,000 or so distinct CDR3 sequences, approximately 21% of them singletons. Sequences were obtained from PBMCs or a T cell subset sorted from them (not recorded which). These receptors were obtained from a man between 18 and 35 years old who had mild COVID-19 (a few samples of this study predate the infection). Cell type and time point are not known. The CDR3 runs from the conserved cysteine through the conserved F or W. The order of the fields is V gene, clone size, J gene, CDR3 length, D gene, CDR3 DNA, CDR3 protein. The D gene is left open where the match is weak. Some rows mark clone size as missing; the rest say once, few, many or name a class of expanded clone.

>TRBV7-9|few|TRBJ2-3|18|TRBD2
TGTGCCAGCAGCTCCCCAGTCGGAGCGGGGGAGCCTCCAGATACGCAGTATTTT
CASSSPVGAGEPPDTQYF
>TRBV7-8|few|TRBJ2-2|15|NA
TGTGCCAGCAGCTTAGGGACCGGTACCACCGGGGAGCTGTTTTTT
CASSLGTGTTGELFF
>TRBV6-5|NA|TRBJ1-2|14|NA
TGTGCCAGCAGTTACTCCGCAGCAAACTATGGCTACACCTTC
CASSYSAANYGYTF
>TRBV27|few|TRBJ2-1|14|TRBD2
TGTGCCAGCAGTTACGGGGGGGCTTGGAATGAGCAGTTCTTC
CASSYGGAWNEQFF
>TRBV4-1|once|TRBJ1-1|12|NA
TGCGCCAGCAGCCAAGGATACACGGAAGCTTTCTTT
CASSQGYTEAFF
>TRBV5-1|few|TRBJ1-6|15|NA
TGCGCCAGCAGCACCCCGGGACGGGGTAATTCACCCCTCCACTTT
CASSTPGRGNSPLHF
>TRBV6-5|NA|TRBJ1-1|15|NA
TGTGCCAGCAAAGCGGTGGGCAGGGTCATCGCTGAAGCTTTCTTT
CASKAVGRVIAEAFF
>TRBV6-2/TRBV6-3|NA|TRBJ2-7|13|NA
TGTGCCAGCAGTTACAGCCTCACCTACGAGCAGTACTTC
CASSYSLTYEQYF
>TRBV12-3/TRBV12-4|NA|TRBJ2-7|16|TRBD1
TGTGCCAGCAGTTCCCCCGGGGGACAGGGACCCTACGAGCAGTACTTC
CASSSPGGQGPYEQYF
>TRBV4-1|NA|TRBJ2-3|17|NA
TGCGCCAGCAGCCAAGAGGGTAGCGGTCGACCCACAGATACGCAGTATTTT
CASSQEGSGRPTDTQYF
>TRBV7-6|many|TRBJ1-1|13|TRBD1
TGTGCCAGCAGCGCCAACCAGGGGGCTGAAGCTTTCTTT
CASSANQGAEAFF
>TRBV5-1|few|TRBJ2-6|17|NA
TGCGCCAGCAGCCCCTTGGGGTCCGCGTCTGGGGCCAACGTCCTGACTTTC
CASSPLGSASGANVLTF
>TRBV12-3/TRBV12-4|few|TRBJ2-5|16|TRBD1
TGTGCCAGCAGCCAAAGAGGGACAGGGGTTCGGGAGACCCAGTACTTC
CASSQRGTGVRETQYF
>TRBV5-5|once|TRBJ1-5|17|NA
TGTGCCAGCAGCTTGGGTGCAGGGGCGTATAGCAATCAGCCCCAGCATTTT
CASSLGAGAYSNQPQHF
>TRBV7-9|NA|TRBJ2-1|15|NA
TGTGCCAGCAGCTTTATTATCCAGGGAGAAAATGAGCAGTTCTTC
CASSFIIQGENEQFF
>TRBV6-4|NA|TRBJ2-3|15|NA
TGTGCCAGCAGCGTTAGCGGCATCAGCACAGATACGCAGTATTTT
CASSVSGISTDTQYF
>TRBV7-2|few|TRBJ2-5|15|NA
TGTGCCAGCAGCCCACTGCCCGGGGAAAAAGAGACCCAGTACTTC
CASSPLPGEKETQYF
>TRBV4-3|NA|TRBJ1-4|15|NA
TGCGCCAGCAGCCAAGACCCCGGACAAAATGAAAAACTGTTTTTT
CASSQDPGQNEKLFF